Listed below are T cell receptor beta chains from one sample, sequenced in a study of cytomegalovirus exposure and HLA in healthy donors. Produced via immunoSEQ multiplex PCR; TCRdb's table is partial and in-frame only. The repertoire has about 250,000 clones, around 66% of them found once; the top ten carry around 2%. Sequences were obtained from PBMCs. Every receptor here comes from a female donor in good health and CMV-seronegative. Each CDR3 is given with its conserved first and last residue. D genes are given only for firm matches. Only part of the rows carry a size: once, few, many, or a class if the clone is expanded.

d_call,v_call,clone_size,j_call,cdr3_aa,cdr3_nt
TRBD1,TRBV10-3,NA,TRBJ2-7,CAISEPYRGNYEQYF,TGTGCCATCAGTGAGCCCTACAGGGGGAACTACGAGCAGTACTTC
TRBD1,TRBV2,NA,TRBJ1-2,CASAQPGQGKWGYTF,TGTGCCAGCGCTCAACCGGGACAGGGAAAGTGGGGCTACACCTTC
NA,TRBV11-2,NA,TRBJ2-5,CASSSSARETQYF,TGTGCCAGCAGCTCCAGCGCCCGCGAGACCCAGTACTTC
TRBD2,TRBV27,NA,TRBJ2-7,CASSLQREAHLEQYF,TGTGCCAGCAGTTTACAGCGGGAGGCCCACCTCGAGCAGTACTTC
NA,TRBV5-1,NA,TRBJ2-3,CASKEGSGTDTQYF,TGCGCCAGCAAGGAGGGCTCCGGCACAGATACGCAGTATTTT
NA,TRBV6-6,NA,TRBJ2-7,CASLGGYEQYF,TGTGCCAGCCTAGGGGGCTACGAGCAGTACTTC
TRBD2,TRBV6-5,few,TRBJ2-7,CASSYKLAGTYEQYF,TGTGCCAGCAGTTACAAACTAGCGGGAACCTACGAGCAGTACTTC
NA,TRBV10-3,NA,TRBJ1-1,CAIRTGNTEAFF,TGTGCCATCAGAACGGGGAACACTGAAGCTTTCTTT
TRBD1,TRBV11-2,NA,TRBJ2-3,CASSQHRGNTQYF,TGTGCCAGCAGCCAACACAGGGGAAATACGCAGTATTTT
NA,TRBV27,NA,TRBJ1-1,CASSSRGTYTEAFF,TGTGCCAGCAGTTCCCGGGGGACCTACACTGAAGCTTTCTTT
TRBD1,TRBV4-2,NA,TRBJ1-2,CASSRSGQEMSYGYTF,TGTGCCAGCAGCCGTTCGGGACAGGAGATGAGCTATGGTTACACCTTC
NA,TRBV28,NA,TRBJ1-1,CASRAGDLNTEAFF,TGTGCCAGCAGGGCAGGCGATCTGAACACTGAAGCTTTCTTT
TRBD1,TRBV5-6,once,TRBJ1-2,CASSLVRDRPYYTF,TGTGCCAGCAGCTTGGTCCGGGACAGGCCCTATTACACCTTC
TRBD2,TRBV29-1,few,TRBJ2-7,CRHREGPYEQYF,TGCAGACACCGGGAGGGCCCCTACGAGCAGTACTTC
NA,TRBV5-5,NA,TRBJ2-7,CASSPFGSGVNEQYF,TGTGCCAGCAGCCCCTTCGGCTCGGGGGTCAACGAGCAGTACTTC
TRBD2,TRBV15,NA,TRBJ2-3,CATSSSGRATDTQYF,TGTGCCACCAGCAGTTCAGGGAGGGCGACAGATACGCAGTATTTT
TRBD2,TRBV7-8,NA,TRBJ2-2,CASSLQLAGVAGELFF,TGTGCCAGCAGCCTCCAGCTAGCGGGAGTTGCCGGGGAGCTGTTTTTT
NA,TRBV11-3,NA,TRBJ1-1,CASSLEAGAGTEAFF,TGTGCCAGCAGCTTAGAAGCTGGGGCCGGCACTGAAGCTTTCTTT
TRBD1,TRBV6-5,few,TRBJ2-7,CASGPGQGSYEQYF,TGTGCCAGTGGTCCGGGACAGGGATCCTACGAGCAGTACTTC
TRBD2,TRBV10-1,once,TRBJ2-5,CASSDGGRAHQETQYF,TGCGCCAGCAGTGATGGCGGGAGGGCCCACCAAGAGACCCAGTACTTC
TRBD1,TRBV28,NA,TRBJ2-6,CASSFVGQGAAGANVLTF,TGTGCCAGCAGTTTTGTGGGACAGGGGGCAGCTGGGGCCAACGTCCTGACTTTC
NA,TRBV5-4,NA,TRBJ2-1,CASSKTSYNEQFF,TGTGCCAGCAGCAAGACTAGTTACAATGAGCAGTTCTTC
NA,TRBV6-1,NA,TRBJ2-1,CASMRTATYNEQFF,TGTGCCAGCATGCGGACAGCAACCTACAATGAGCAGTTCTTC
TRBD2,TRBV6-1,NA,TRBJ2-4,CASGREYTKNIQYF,TGTGCCAGCGGGCGGGAGTACACCAAAAACATTCAGTACTTC
TRBD2,TRBV5-1,few,TRBJ2-2,CASSTLAGGDTGELFF,TGCGCCAGCAGTACCCTAGCGGGAGGGGACACCGGGGAGCTGTTTTTT
TRBD2,TRBV9,NA,TRBJ2-7,CASSTGLASSYEQYF,TGTGCCAGCAGCACGGGACTAGCGAGTTCCTACGAGCAGTACTTC
NA,TRBV7-9,few,TRBJ2-1,CASSFSMLTGRVDEQFF,TGTGCCAGCAGCTTCAGCATGCTGACAGGTCGAGTTGATGAGCAGTTCTTC
TRBD2,TRBV5-1,few,TRBJ2-7,CASSLGASGRAGEQYF,TGCGCCAGCAGCTTGGGGGCTAGCGGGAGGGCCGGTGAGCAGTACTTC
TRBD2,TRBV7-3,once,TRBJ2-1,CASSVPGLAGGQDEQFF,TGTGCCAGCAGCGTGCCGGGACTAGCGGGAGGGCAGGATGAGCAGTTCTTC
NA,TRBV11-2,few,TRBJ2-7,CASSLEISGITTYEQYF,TGTGCCAGCAGCTTAGAGATTAGCGGAATAACAACCTACGAGCAGTACTTC
TRBD1,TRBV5-1,once,TRBJ2-7,CASRQDPGQPYEQYF,TGCGCCAGCAGGCAAGATCCGGGACAGCCCTACGAGCAGTACTTC
NA,TRBV6-5,NA,TRBJ2-2,CASSPPSVPGELFF,TGTGCCAGCAGTCCTCCGTCAGTTCCCGGGGAGCTGTTTTTT
NA,TRBV2,once,TRBJ1-2,CASSRRGGADGYTF,TGTGCCAGCAGCCGCAGAGGGGGGGCGGATGGCTACACCTTC
TRBD1,TRBV7-9,NA,TRBJ1-2,CASSLGGQGEGYTF,TGTGCCAGCAGCTTAGGAGGCCAGGGGGAAGGCTACACCTTC
NA,TRBV6-5,NA,TRBJ1-2,CASSSSGSRPYGYTF,TGTGCCAGCAGTTCCTCGGGCTCCCGCCCCTATGGCTACACCTTC
NA,TRBV6-6,NA,TRBJ2-7,CASSDSPGYEQYF,TGTGCCAGCAGTGACTCCCCGGGATACGAGCAGTACTTC
NA,TRBV5-1,once,TRBJ1-2,CASRSPQGGGYTF,TGCGCCAGCAGAAGCCCACAGGGCGGCGGCTACACCTTC
TRBD2,TRBV2,once,TRBJ2-1,CASSTSGRAEEQFF,TGTGCCAGCAGTACTAGCGGGAGGGCGGAAGAGCAGTTCTTC
NA,TRBV6-5,NA,TRBJ1-5,CASSYSRPGNQPQHF,TGTGCCAGCAGTTACTCGCGCCCGGGCAATCAGCCCCAGCATTTT
TRBD2,TRBV5-1,NA,TRBJ2-5,CASSRRTGGQETQYF,TGCGCCAGCAGCCGGCGGACGGGAGGCCAAGAGACCCAGTACTTC
TRBD1,TRBV16,NA,TRBJ1-5,CASSQLRDSPGNQPQHF,TGTGCCAGCAGCCAACTTCGGGACAGCCCTGGCAATCAGCCCCAGCATTTT
TRBD1,TRBV7-8,NA,TRBJ1-2,CASSFRRDRVGGYTF,TGTGCCAGCAGCTTTCGCCGGGACAGGGTGGGTGGCTACACCTTC
NA,TRBV30,NA,TRBJ1-2,CAWGGSAGYYGYTF,TGTGCCTGGGGAGGATCCGCCGGATACTATGGCTACACCTTC
TRBD2,TRBV4-2,NA,TRBJ2-7,CASSPREGGEQYF,TGTGCCAGCAGCCCCCGGGAGGGCGGCGAGCAGTACTTC
TRBD2,TRBV29-1,NA,TRBJ2-7,CSVIGSGRAKEQYF,TGCAGCGTTATTGGTAGCGGGAGGGCTAAAGAGCAGTACTTC
NA,TRBV29-1,NA,TRBJ2-1,CSSYYNEQFF,TGCAGCTCTTATTACAATGAGCAGTTCTTC
NA,TRBV5-4,NA,TRBJ2-3,CASSLGSGTRTDTQYF,TGTGCCAGCAGCTTGGGGAGTGGCACGCGCACAGATACGCAGTATTTT
NA,TRBV6-1,NA,TRBJ2-1,CLSASVIYEQFF,TGCCTAAGTGCTAGCGTAATATATGAGCAGTTCTTC
NA,TRBV7-8,NA,TRBJ2-7,CASSSGQYEQYF,TGTGCCAGCAGCTCCGGACAGTACGAGCAGTACTTC
NA,TRBV18,NA,TRBJ1-1,CASSPRRAEDTEAFF,TGTGCCAGCTCACCAAGACGGGCGGAGGACACTGAAGCTTTCTTT
TRBD2,TRBV10-3,once,TRBJ2-1,CAISPGLAGARGRNEQFF,TGTGCCATCAGCCCGGGACTAGCGGGAGCACGGGGTCGCAATGAGCAGTTCTTC
NA,TRBV29-1,few,TRBJ2-1,CSVVPSNEQFF,TGCAGCGTTGTTCCCTCCAATGAGCAGTTCTTC
NA,TRBV28,NA,TRBJ1-4,CASSSASGSTNEKLFF,TGTGCCAGCAGTTCCGCGTCCGGGTCAACTAATGAAAAACTGTTTTTT